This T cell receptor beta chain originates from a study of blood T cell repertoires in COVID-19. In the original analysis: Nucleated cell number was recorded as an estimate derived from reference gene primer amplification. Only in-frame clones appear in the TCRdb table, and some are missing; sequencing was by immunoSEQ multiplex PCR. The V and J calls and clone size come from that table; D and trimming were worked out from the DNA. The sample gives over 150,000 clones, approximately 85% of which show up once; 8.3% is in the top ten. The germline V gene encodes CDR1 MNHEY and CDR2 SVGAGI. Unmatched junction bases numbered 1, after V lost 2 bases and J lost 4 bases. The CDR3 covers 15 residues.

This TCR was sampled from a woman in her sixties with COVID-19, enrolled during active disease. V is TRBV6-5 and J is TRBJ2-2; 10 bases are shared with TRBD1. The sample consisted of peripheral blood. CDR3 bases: TGTGCCAGCAGTTACGGGACAGGGGCCACCGGGGAGCTGTTTTTT. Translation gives CASSYGTGATGELFF.